The rows below give T cell receptor beta chains drawn from one sample of a study of T-cell reconstitution after alpha-beta-depleted transplantation in children. TCRdb called the PCR reads again in MiXCR, with one record for every CDR3 protein. The table includes about 610,000 distinct CDR3 sequences, about 10% detected once. The source material was PBMCs from the stem cell graft donor, sampled from the stem cell graft. These receptors all come from a human donor who donated a stem cell graft to a child with acute myeloid leukemia. Both conserved end residues are part of each CDR3. The listing skips clone size in some rows; elsewhere it reads once, few, many or a size class.

abundance | j_gene | v_gene | CDR3aa
NA | TRBJ1-3 | TRBV7-8 | CASSYGGGKDTIYF
NA | TRBJ1-2 | TRBV5-6 | CASSFGQGKGGYTF
once | TRBJ2-1 | TRBV5-6 | CARGPGTSGSYNEQFF
many | TRBJ1-1 | TRBV11-2 | CASSSGLQNTEAFF
few | TRBJ2-7 | TRBV28 | CASSTLRGGTYEQYF
few | TRBJ2-2 | TRBV6-2/TRBV6-3 | CASSRGAGELFF
few | TRBJ2-7 | TRBV7-9 | CASRLGDFSHEQYF
few | TRBJ1-5 | TRBV15 | CATTKGQFYNQPQHF
NA | TRBJ2-5 | TRBV25-1 | CASSGQGRETQYF
NA | TRBJ2-1 | TRBV6-1 | CASRDYLASPKGNEQFF
NA | TRBJ1-1 | TRBV6-5 | CASSYAGRGPMNTEAFF
NA | TRBJ1-4 | TRBV7-9 | CASSFSGSTNVKLFF
many | TRBJ2-3 | TRBV3-1 | CASSQAGYTDTQYF
few | TRBJ2-5 | TRBV24-1 | CATGDRGETQYF
few | TRBJ2-5 | TRBV5-1 | CASSRIERETQYF
once | TRBJ2-2 | TRBV15 | CATSRERVSGNTWELFF
few | TRBJ2-7 | TRBV6-5 | CASRLGYTYEQYF
many | TRBJ2-2 | TRBV7-2 | CASSPHQPASYTGELFF
few | TRBJ2-3 | TRBV5-8 | CASSPLLASTDTQYF
few | TRBJ2-7 | TRBV20-1 | CSANDFSTYEQYF
few | TRBJ2-5 | TRBV7-2 | CASSLDSGSETQYF
few | TRBJ2-7 | TRBV6-1 | CASKWDRVRHEQYF
NA | TRBJ2-5 | TRBV6-2/TRBV6-3 | CASSWTPQETQYF
many | TRBJ2-2 | TRBV11-2 | CASSPRAGANTGELFF
NA | TRBJ1-3 | TRBV2 | CASSPDLGGSGNTIYF
NA | TRBJ2-2 | TRBV12-3/TRBV12-4 | CASSRWGRGTGELFF
NA | TRBJ2-7 | TRBV5-5 | CASRPTGGHSYEQYF
few | TRBJ2-7 | TRBV3-1 | CASSHLWGVVSYEQYF
many | TRBJ1-2 | TRBV20-1 | CSARDRGDGYTF
few | TRBJ2-3 | TRBV7-2 | CASRHREAGRDTQYF
NA | TRBJ1-4 | TRBV4-3 | CASSQDSGVQKLFF
few | TRBJ2-2 | TRBV6-2/TRBV6-3 | CASSPKRLTRDTGELFF
many | TRBJ1-1 | TRBV12-3/TRBV12-4 | CASRRTGETEAFF
few | TRBJ2-3 | TRBV15 | CATRGFSGATDTQYF
few | TRBJ2-1 | TRBV2 | CASNRANEQFF
NA | TRBJ2-7 | TRBV28 | CASKRENGYEQYF
few | TRBJ2-4 | TRBV12-3/TRBV12-4 | CASTGQAGTKNIQYF
few | TRBJ2-7 | TRBV28 | CASSFRAGVPTYEQYF
few | TRBJ2-3 | TRBV20-1 | CSAWTSEVDTQYF
many | TRBJ2-1 | TRBV27 | CASSFGGASYNEQFF
many | TRBJ2-3 | TRBV2 | CASSETSGRRDTQYF
few | TRBJ1-2 | TRBV11-2 | CASSPFGDRGSYTF
many | TRBJ1-1 | TRBV12-3/TRBV12-4 | CASALEGTEAFF
few | TRBJ2-5 | TRBV18 | CASSAPGGTQETQYF
NA | TRBJ2-4 | TRBV9 | CALIAGVAKNIQYF
NA | TRBJ1-4 | TRBV28 | CASRLGGSTNEKLFF
NA | TRBJ1-5 | TRBV30 | CAWSLAGDNQPQHF
many | TRBJ2-1 | TRBV29-1 | CSVVRGSHNEQFF
many | TRBJ2-1 | TRBV20-1 | CSASKSGVSDEQFF
few | TRBJ2-3 | TRBV7-2 | CASSDRITDTQYF
NA | TRBJ1-1 | TRBV19 | CASSVTVTNTEAFF
many | TRBJ2-1 | TRBV7-2 | CASSPPWRGNNEQFF
NA | TRBJ2-2 | TRBV4-3 | CASSQELGQHTGELVF
many | TRBJ1-1 | TRBV7-9 | CASRRTGNTEAFF